This T cell receptor beta chain was retrieved from a study of T cell changes during pregnancy in multiple sclerosis. V lost 3 bases, J lost 11 bases, and 11 bases stayed unmatched. This CDR3 has 14 amino acids. The germline CDR1 and CDR2 sequences are KGHSH and LQKENI. Clones were sequenced by immunoSEQ multiplex PCR, and TCRdb holds only the in-frame ones, with some missing. The table records fewer than 55,000 clones, 80% to 95% of them present only once. This receptor was identified in a female donor with multiple sclerosis, enrolled in a pregnancy study. The chain is built from TRBV18 and TRBJ2-7; 9 bases agree with TRBD2. This material consisted of peripheral blood, taken after pregnancy. The CDR3 protein is CASSPVASGDQEYF. CDR3 sequence (DNA): TGTGCCAGCTCACCGGTAGCTAGCGGGGACCAGGAGTACTTC.